This T cell receptor beta chain stems from a study of siplizumab effects on memory and regulatory T cells. Sequenced by immunoSEQ multiplex PCR; TCRdb stores in-frame clones only, minus some. The sample lists roughly 100,000 clones, over 90% occurring once. V was cut by 6 bases and J by 8 bases, with 15 bases left in between. Looked up from germline, CDR1 is MNHNY and CDR2 is SVGAGI (reference sequence). The CDR3 length is 13 residues. Overall study findings and caveats: Mapping to unstimulated subsets was achieved for only a minor fraction of alloreactive clones.

Worth noting for this clone: Its antigen is unknown.

The source is a human donor in good health. Sequenced sample: Tregs sorted from blood. The chain employs TRBV6-6 and TRBJ2-3, with a tentative D call TRBD2 (7 bases). CDR3 residues: CASRSGGQGTQYF. The CDR3 coding sequence is TGTGCCAGCAGATCCGGGGGGCAAGGTACGCAGTATTTT.